The 26 T cell receptor beta chains below all came from one sample that was sequenced in a study of T cell responses to AZD1222 COVID-19 vaccine. The protocol was immunoSEQ multiplex PCR, while the TCRdb copy is restricted to in-frame clones and leaves out a portion. Among some 130,000 clones listed, approximately 91% were seen once. The sample was peripheral blood, taken 28 days after the second AZD1222 dose. The receptors were gathered from an adult who received the AZD1222 COVID-19 vaccine.

The rearrangement links TRBV5-1 to TRBJ1-5; D not resolved. The CDR3 consists of 14 residues. The germline CDR1 and CDR2 sequences are SGHRS and YFSETQ. The V and J ends lost 2 bases and 3 bases respectively, with 9 bases between them. The CDR3 DNA reads TGCGCCAGCAGCTTTGACGGCCCCAATCAGCCCCAGCATTTT. Its protein is CASSFDGPNQPQHF.

V is TRBV19 and J is TRBJ2-1, with D perhaps matching TRBD1 (6 bases). With 11 bases removed from V and 6 bases from J, the gap between germline ends came to 17 bases. The V gene's germline CDR1 is LNHDA and CDR2 SQIVND (reference sequence). The CDR3 runs to 13 residues. The chain's CDR3 is CAAALDSFNEQFF. DNA of the CDR3: TGTGCCGCTGCCCTGGACAGTTTCAATGAGCAGTTCTTC.

The chain couples TRBV28 to TRBJ1-5, with no clear D. The germline CDR1 and CDR2 sequences are MDHEN and SYDVKM. The length of the CDR3 is 12 residues. The V end was cut by 2 bases, the J end by 7 bases, with 6 bases between. For the CDR3, the DNA is TGTGCCAGCAGTTTAATCAGCCAGCCCCAGCATTTT. This encodes CASSLISQPQHF.

This rearrangement joins TRBV12-3 or TRBV12-4 to TRBJ2-1; a possible D gene is TRBD2 (6 bases). This CDR3 contains 13 residues. Trimming took off 7 bases at V and 6 bases at J, with 13 bases between the two ends. This CDR3 reads CASMVGGVNEQFF. CDR3 nucleotides: TGTGCCAGCATGGTTGGAGGGGTCAATGAGCAGTTCTTC.

J is TRBJ1-1 and V is TRBV5-6; maybe TRBD1 (5 bases). Between the trimmed V and J ends, which lost 4 bases and 1 base, there was a span of 8 bases. The length of the CDR3 is 13 residues. CDR1 and CDR2 (germline): SGHDT, YYEEEE. CDR3 in amino acids: CASSMTANTEAFF. CDR3 sequence (DNA): TGTGCCAGCAGCATGACAGCGAACACTGAAGCTTTCTTT.

The rearrangement links TRBV6-5 to TRBJ2-7, with D tentatively TRBD1 or TRBD2 (5 bases each). The germline CDR1 and CDR2 sequences are MNHEY and SVGAGI. Trimming cost V 6 bases and J 3 bases, with 15 bases left between them. This CDR3 is 14 amino acids long. In DNA form, the CDR3 reads TGTGCCAGCAGGGCCCCCGGGACCTACTACGAGCAGTACTTC. This gives the protein CASRAPGTYYEQYF.

The chain recombines TRBV2 with TRBJ2-1; 7 nucleotides agree with TRBD2. CDR1 is SNHLY, CDR2 FYNNEI, per germline. The CDR3 totals 15 residues. Germline trimming cut 7 bases from V and 3 bases from J; bases unmatched to any gene: 9. In DNA, the CDR3 is TGTGCCAGCATAGACGTCGCGGGAGACTACAATGAGCAGTTCTTC. Encoded protein: CASIDVAGDYNEQFF.

The rearrangement joins TRBV10-1 to TRBJ2-3, with 7 bases that match TRBD2. The CDR3 extends over 13 amino acids. Germline V gene sequence: CDR1 WNHNN, CDR2 SYGVQD (reference sequence). The ends lost 7 bases at V and 2 bases at J; junction bases unmatched: 3. Here the CDR3 DNA reads TGCGCCAGCACTAGCGGATCCACAGATACGCAGTATTTT. This sequence encodes CASTSGSTDTQYF.

This sequence joins TRBV6-5 and TRBJ2-2, with D tentatively TRBD2 (5 bases). The CDR3 loop spans 15 amino acids. V lost 2 bases and J 7 bases, leaving 14 bases between the germline ends. Per the germline V gene, CDR1 is MNHEY and CDR2 is SVGAGI. In nucleotides, the CDR3 is TGTGCCAGCAGTTACGGTCTAGCAATAAACGGGGAGCTGTTTTTT. Amino acid sequence: CASSYGLAINGELFF.

CDR3 in DNA: TGTGCCAGCAGCTTACAGGGGCGGGATGGATCACCCCTCCACTTT. This translates into CASSLQGRDGSPLHF. The V call is TRBV6-5, the J call TRBJ1-6; 7 nucleotides line up with TRBD1. The CDR3 spans 15 residues. In germline, CDR1 is MNHEY, CDR2 SVGAGI. J was trimmed by 10 bases and V by 6 bases; bases with no gene match: 12.

This chain joins TRBV6-5 and TRBJ1-1; D is possibly TRBD1 (5 bases). This CDR3 contains 15 residues. The germline gives CDR1 MNHEY, CDR2 SVGAGI. Trimming removed 0 bases from V and 3 bases from J, with 11 bases in between. DNA for the CDR3: TGTGCCAGCAGTTACTCAGCTGGAGGGGACACTGAAGCTTTCTTT. Translated, it gives CASSYSAGGDTEAFF.

This sequence joins TRBV19 and TRBJ2-7; no reliable D call. CDR1 is LNHDA, CDR2 SQIVND, per germline (reference sequence). The CDR3 loop spans 14 amino acids. Trimming cost V 3 bases and J 0 bases, with 9 bases left between them. CDR3: CASSIGDDSYEQYF. CDR3 DNA: TGTGCCAGTAGTATCGGTGACGACTCCTACGAGCAGTACTTC.

The chain is built from TRBV28 and TRBJ2-1; perhaps TRBD2 as D (5 bases). Germline V CDR1 and CDR2: MDHEN, SYDVKM. The CDR3 contains 16 residues. The V end was cut by 7 bases, the J end by 2 bases, with 18 bases between. The CDR3 bases are TGTGCCAGCACCCCGGCGTGGGAGACCGCCTACAATGAGCAGTTCTTC. Its translation: CASTPAWETAYNEQFF.

The J gene is TRBJ2-7, the V gene TRBV27; no clear D gene. Germline lookup yields CDR1 MNHEY and CDR2 SMNVEV (reference sequence). The V end was cut by 3 bases, the J end by 7 bases, with 7 bases between. This CDR3 has 11 amino acids. The CDR3 sequence is CASSFLGEQYF. The CDR3 DNA sequence: TGTGCCAGCAGTTTTTTGGGGGAGCAGTACTTC.

This clone was found once. The chain is built from TRBV27 and TRBJ1-5; D possibly corresponds to TRBD1 (5 bases). CDR1 and CDR2 from the germline V gene are MNHEY and SMNVEV (reference sequence). V gave up 2 bases and J gave up 4 bases, with 9 bases separating them. The CDR3 is 14 amino acids. Written as DNA, the CDR3 is TGTGCCAGCAGTTTAGAGGGGCCGAATCAGCCCCAGCATTTT. Its protein product is CASSLEGPNQPQHF.

This clone came up a few times. The J gene is TRBJ1-4, the V gene TRBV30; D is undetermined. CDR3 length: 14 residues. CDR1 and CDR2 from the germline V gene are GTSNPN and SVGIG (reference sequence). The V end lost 0 bases, the J end lost 6 bases, and 11 bases lay between the germline ends. CDR3 bases: TGTGCCTGGAGTGTCGGGTTGTCGGATGAAAAACTGTTTTTT. Its translation: CAWSVGLSDEKLFF.

V is TRBV2 and J is TRBJ1-2, with unresolved D. Trimming pared 4 bases from V and 4 bases from J, leaving 10 bases between. Per germline, CDR1 SNHLY and CDR2 FYNNEI. The CDR3 totals 13 residues. For the CDR3, the DNA is TGTGCCAGCAGTGTGGGTCCCCGCTATGGCTACACCTTC. Protein product: CASSVGPRYGYTF.

V is TRBV5-1 and J is TRBJ1-3; D not resolved. V lost 4 bases and J lost 3, with 11 bases in between. Germline CDR1 is SGHRS and CDR2 is YFSETQ. The CDR3 has 14 amino acids. The CDR3 sequence is CASSPDGDGNTIYF. The CDR3 nucleotides are TGCGCCAGCAGCCCGGACGGTGATGGAAACACCATATATTTT.

The V and J genes are TRBV4-3 and TRBJ1-2, with 7 bases that match TRBD1. The CDR3 runs 14 residues. V gave up 3 bases and J gave up 5 bases; unmatched junction bases: 6. Germline CDR1 is LGHNA and CDR2 is YSLEER. The CDR3 loop is CASSQGQQLYGYTF. CDR3 bases: TGCGCCAGCAGCCAGGGACAGCAATTGTATGGCTACACCTTC.

The chain combines TRBV19 with TRBJ1-2, with D perhaps matching TRBD1 (5 bases). The V gene's germline CDR1 is LNHDA and CDR2 SQIVND (reference sequence). V lost 3 bases to trimming and J lost 4 bases, with 15 bases between them. This CDR3 region has 15 residues. Here the CDR3 DNA reads TGTGCCAGTAGTATCCGGGACCCTGTGGGCTATGGCTACACCTTC. Amino acid sequence: CASSIRDPVGYGYTF. Full variable domain (remainder filled in from reference TRBV19 and TRBJ1-2): DGGITQSPKYLFRKEGQNVTLSCEQNLNHDAMYWYRQDPGQGLRLIYYSQIVNDFQKGDIAEGYSVSREKKESFPLTVTSAQKNPTAFYLCASSIRDPVGYGYTFGSGTRLTVV.

J is TRBJ2-7 and V is TRBV19, with 8 nucleotides matching TRBD2. Per germline, CDR1 LNHDA and CDR2 SQIVND (reference sequence). V lost 3 bases to trimming and J lost 0 bases; unmatched junction nucleotides: 1. The CDR3 covers 14 residues. The CDR3 DNA reads as TGTGCCAGTAGTATCGGGGGGGACTCCTACGAGCAGTACTTC. Translation gives CASSIGGDSYEQYF. Using reference TRBV19 and TRBJ2-7 for the parts outside the CDR3, the full variable domain is DGGITQSPKYLFRKEGQNVTLSCEQNLNHDAMYWYRQDPGQGLRLIYYSQIVNDFQKGDIAEGYSVSREKKESFPLTVTSAQKNPTAFYLCASSIGGDSYEQYFGPGTRLTVT.

The chain uses TRBV30 and TRBJ2-4, with D tentatively TRBD2 (6 bases). CDR1 is GTSNPN, CDR2 SVGIG, per germline (reference sequence). CDR3 length equals 14 residues. The V and J ends lost 3 bases and 9 bases respectively, with 18 bases between them. The CDR3 DNA sequence: TGTGCCTGGAGAGACCAAGGAGGGCCCGCCATTCAGTACTTC. Its translation is CAWRDQGGPAIQYF.

The rearrangement uses TRBV2 and TRBJ1-5; D is perhaps TRBD1 (6 bases). V shed 9 bases and J shed 4 bases, with 13 bases lying between them. CDR1 and CDR2 (germline): SNHLY, FYNNEI. The CDR3 extends over 13 amino acids. The CDR3 protein is CASTGTNNQPQHF. CDR3 sequence (DNA): TGTGCCAGTACCGGGACAAATAATCAGCCCCAGCATTTT.

V gene TRBV28 combines with J gene TRBJ1-6; the D is unclear. The germline V gene has CDR1 MDHEN and CDR2 SYDVKM. V was clipped by 9 bases and J by 11 bases, with 17 bases between them. CDR3 length equals 13 residues. The CDR3 loop reads CASDTPLSAPLHF. DNA of the CDR3: TGTGCCAGTGATACCCCCTTGTCCGCACCCCTCCACTTT.

This sequence joins TRBV2 and TRBJ2-7; the D call may be TRBD1 or TRBD2 (5 bases each). The CDR3 runs to 14 residues. V was cut by 3 bases and J by 2 bases, with 11 bases left in between. Germline-derived CDR1 and CDR2 are SNHLY and FYNNEI. In nucleotides, the CDR3 is TGTGCCAGCAGTGACCAGGGAGCTACCTACGAGCAGTACTTC. As protein: CASSDQGATYEQYF. The full variable domain, its missing parts supplied by reference TRBV2 and TRBJ2-7, is EPEVTQTPSHQVTQMGQEVILRCVPISNHLYFYWYRQILGQKVEFLVSFYNNEISEKSEIFDDQFSVERPDGSNFTLKIRSTKLEDSAMYFCASSDQGATYEQYFGPGTRLTVT.

This clone has just one count. This chain joins TRBV10-1 and TRBJ2-2; 10 positions agree with TRBD2. Germline V lookup: CDR1 WNHNN, CDR2 SYGVQD (reference sequence). The V and J ends lost 10 bases and 6 bases, in that order; junction bases with no gene match: 5. This CDR3 region has 13 residues. CDR3 in amino acids: CATSSGSAGELFF. CDR3 DNA: TGCGCCACCTCTAGCGGGAGCGCCGGGGAGCTGTTTTTT.